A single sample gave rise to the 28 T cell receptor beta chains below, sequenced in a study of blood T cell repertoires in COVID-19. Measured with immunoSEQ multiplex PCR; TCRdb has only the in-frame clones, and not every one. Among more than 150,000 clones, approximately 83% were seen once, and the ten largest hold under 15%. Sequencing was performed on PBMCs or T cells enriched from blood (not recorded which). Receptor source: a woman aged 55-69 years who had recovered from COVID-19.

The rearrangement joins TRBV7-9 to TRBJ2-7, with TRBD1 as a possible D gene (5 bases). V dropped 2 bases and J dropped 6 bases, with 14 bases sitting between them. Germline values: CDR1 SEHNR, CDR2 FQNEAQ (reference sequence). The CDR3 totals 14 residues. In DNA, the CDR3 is TGTGCCAGCAGCTTATATCAGGGAAGTGGCGAGCAGTACTTC. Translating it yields CASSLYQGSGEQYF.

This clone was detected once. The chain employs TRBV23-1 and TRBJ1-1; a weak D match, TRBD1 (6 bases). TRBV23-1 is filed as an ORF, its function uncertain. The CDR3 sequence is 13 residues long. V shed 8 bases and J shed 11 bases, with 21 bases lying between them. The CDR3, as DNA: TGCGCCAGCTATGCCTCTCGGGACATCTACGCTTTCTTT. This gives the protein CASYASRDIYAFF.

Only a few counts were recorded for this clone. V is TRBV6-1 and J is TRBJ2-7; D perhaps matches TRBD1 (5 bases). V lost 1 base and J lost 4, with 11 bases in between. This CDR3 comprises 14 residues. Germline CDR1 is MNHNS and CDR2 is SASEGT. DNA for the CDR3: TGTGCCAGCAGTGAAGGGGGCAGGTTTTACGAGCAGTACTTC. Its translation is CASSEGGRFYEQYF.

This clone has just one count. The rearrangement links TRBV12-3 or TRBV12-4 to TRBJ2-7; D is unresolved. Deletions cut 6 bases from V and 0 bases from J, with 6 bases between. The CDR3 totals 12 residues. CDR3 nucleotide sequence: TGTGCCAGCAGCACAAGCTCCTACGAGCAGTACTTC. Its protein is CASSTSSYEQYF.

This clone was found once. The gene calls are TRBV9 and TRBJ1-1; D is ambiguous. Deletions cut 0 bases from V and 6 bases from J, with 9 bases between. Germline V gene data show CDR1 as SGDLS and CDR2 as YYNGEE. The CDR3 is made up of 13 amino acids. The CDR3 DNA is TGTGCCAGCAGCGTAGGCGGGTACGCTGAAGCTTTCTTT. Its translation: CASSVGGYAEAFF.

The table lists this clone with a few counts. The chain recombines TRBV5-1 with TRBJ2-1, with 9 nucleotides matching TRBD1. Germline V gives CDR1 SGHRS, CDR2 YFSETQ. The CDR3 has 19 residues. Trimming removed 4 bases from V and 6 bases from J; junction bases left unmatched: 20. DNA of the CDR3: TGCGCCAGCAGCCGTTCCATGTCGGGACAGGGAGGGCCACGCAATGAGCAGTTCTTC. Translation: CASSRSMSGQGGPRNEQFF.

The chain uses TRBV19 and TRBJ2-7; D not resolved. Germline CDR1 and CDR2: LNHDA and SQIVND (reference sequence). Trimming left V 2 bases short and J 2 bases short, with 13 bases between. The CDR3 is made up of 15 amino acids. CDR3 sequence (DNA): TGTGCCAGTAGTATATCGGCTAGAAGTGCCTACGAGCAGTACTTC. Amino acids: CASSISARSAYEQYF.

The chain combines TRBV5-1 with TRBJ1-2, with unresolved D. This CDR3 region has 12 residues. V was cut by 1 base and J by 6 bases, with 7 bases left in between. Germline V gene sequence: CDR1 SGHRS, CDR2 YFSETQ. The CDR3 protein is CASSLTADGYTF. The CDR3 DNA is TGCGCCAGCAGCTTGACCGCAGATGGCTACACCTTC.

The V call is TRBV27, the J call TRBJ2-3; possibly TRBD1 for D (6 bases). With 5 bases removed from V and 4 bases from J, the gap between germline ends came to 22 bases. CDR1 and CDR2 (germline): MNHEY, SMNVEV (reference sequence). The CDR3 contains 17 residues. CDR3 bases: TGTGCCAGCAGTAAGATTCGGGTACAGGGTGGGGCAGATACGCAGTATTTT. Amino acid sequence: CASSKIRVQGGADTQYF.

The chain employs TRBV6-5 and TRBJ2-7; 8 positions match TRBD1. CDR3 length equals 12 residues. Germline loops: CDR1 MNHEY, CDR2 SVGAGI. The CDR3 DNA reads TGTTCGATAGGACAGGGTCCCTACGAGCAGTACTTC. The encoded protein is CSIGQGPYEQYF.

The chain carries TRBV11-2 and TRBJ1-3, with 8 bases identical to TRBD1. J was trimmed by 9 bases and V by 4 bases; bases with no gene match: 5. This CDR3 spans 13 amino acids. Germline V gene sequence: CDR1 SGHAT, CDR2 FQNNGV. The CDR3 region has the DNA TGTGCCAGCAGCTCCTACAGGGGGAGCACCATATATTTT. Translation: CASSSYRGSTIYF.

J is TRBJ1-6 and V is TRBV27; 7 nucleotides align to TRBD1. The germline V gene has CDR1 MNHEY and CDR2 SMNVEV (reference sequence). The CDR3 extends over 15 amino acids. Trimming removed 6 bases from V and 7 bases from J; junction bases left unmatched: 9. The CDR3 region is CASRSSGQRNSPLHF. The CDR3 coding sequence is TGTGCCAGCAGATCCTCGGGACAGAGAAATTCACCCCTCCACTTT.

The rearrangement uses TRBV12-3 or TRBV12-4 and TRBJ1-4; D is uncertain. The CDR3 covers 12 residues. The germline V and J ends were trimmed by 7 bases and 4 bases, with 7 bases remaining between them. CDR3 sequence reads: CASTQFNEKLFF. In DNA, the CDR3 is TGTGCCAGCACTCAGTTTAATGAAAAACTGTTTTTT.

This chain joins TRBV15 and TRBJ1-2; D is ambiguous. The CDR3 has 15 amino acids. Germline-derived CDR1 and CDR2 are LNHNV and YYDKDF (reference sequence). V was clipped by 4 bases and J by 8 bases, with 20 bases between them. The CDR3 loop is CATSIHTLTPSGYTF. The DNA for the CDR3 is TGTGCCACCAGCATTCACACTTTGACGCCTAGCGGCTACACCTTC. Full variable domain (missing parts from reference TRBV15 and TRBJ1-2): DAMVIQNPRYQVTQFGKPVTLSCSQTLNHNVMYWYQQKSSQAPKLLFHYYDKDFNNEADTPDNFQSRRPNTSFCFLDIRSPGLGDTAMYLCATSIHTLTPSGYTFGSGTRLTVV.

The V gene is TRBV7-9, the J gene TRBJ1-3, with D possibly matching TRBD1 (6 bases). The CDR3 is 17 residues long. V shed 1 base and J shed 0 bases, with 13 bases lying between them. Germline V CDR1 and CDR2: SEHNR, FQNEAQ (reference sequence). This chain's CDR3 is CASSLGWAGASGNTIYF. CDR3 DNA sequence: TGTGCCAGCAGCTTAGGTTGGGCAGGGGCCTCTGGAAACACCATATATTTT.

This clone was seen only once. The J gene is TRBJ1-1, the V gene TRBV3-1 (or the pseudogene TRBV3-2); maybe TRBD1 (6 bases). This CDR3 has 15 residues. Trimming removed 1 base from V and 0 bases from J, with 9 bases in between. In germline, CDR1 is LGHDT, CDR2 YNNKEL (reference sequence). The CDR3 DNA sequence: TGTGCCAGCAGCCAAGGGTGGACAGTGAACACTGAAGCTTTCTTT. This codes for CASSQGWTVNTEAFF.

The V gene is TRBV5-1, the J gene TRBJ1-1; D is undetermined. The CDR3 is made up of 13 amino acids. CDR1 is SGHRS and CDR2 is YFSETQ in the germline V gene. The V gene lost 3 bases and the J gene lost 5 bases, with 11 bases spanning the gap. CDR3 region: CASSSTGKTEAFF. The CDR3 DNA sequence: TGCGCCAGCAGCTCGACGGGGAAAACTGAAGCTTTCTTT.

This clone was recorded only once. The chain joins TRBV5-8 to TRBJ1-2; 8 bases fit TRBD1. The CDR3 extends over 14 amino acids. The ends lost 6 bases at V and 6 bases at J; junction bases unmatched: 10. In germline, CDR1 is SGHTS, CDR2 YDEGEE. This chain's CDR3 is CASKPWTGQDGYTF. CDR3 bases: TGTGCCAGCAAGCCCTGGACAGGGCAAGATGGCTACACCTTC. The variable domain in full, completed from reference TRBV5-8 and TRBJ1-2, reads EAGVTQSPTHLIKTRGQQATLRCSPISGHTSVYWYQQALGLGLQFLLWYDEGEERNRGNFPPRFSGRQFPNYSSELNVNALELEDSALYLCASKPWTGQDGYTFGSGTRLTVV.

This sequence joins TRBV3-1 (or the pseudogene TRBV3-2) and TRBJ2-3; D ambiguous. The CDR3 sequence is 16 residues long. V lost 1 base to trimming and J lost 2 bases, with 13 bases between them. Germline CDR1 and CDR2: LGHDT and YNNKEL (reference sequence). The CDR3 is CASSQVPSPFTDTQYF. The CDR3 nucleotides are TGTGCCAGCAGCCAAGTCCCAAGCCCGTTCACAGATACGCAGTATTTT.

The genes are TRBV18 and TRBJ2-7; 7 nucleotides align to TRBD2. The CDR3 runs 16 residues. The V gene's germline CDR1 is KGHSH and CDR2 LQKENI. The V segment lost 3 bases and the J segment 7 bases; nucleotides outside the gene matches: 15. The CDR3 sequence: CASSPVGGGDRLEQYF. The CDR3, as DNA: TGTGCCAGCTCACCCGTTGGGGGGGGAGACCGCTTGGAGCAGTACTTC.

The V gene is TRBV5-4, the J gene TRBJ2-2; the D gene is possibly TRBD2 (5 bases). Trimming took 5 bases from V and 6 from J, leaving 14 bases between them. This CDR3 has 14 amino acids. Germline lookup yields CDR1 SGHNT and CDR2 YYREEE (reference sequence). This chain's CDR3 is CASRWELGPGELFF. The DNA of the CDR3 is TGTGCCAGCAGGTGGGAGTTGGGTCCCGGGGAGCTGTTTTTT.

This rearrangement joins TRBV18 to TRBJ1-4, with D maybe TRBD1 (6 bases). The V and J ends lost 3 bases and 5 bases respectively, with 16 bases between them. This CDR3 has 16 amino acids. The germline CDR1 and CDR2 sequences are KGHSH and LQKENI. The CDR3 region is CASSPFVRGTNEKLFF. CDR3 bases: TGTGCCAGCTCACCGTTCGTAAGGGGGACGAATGAAAAACTGTTTTTT.

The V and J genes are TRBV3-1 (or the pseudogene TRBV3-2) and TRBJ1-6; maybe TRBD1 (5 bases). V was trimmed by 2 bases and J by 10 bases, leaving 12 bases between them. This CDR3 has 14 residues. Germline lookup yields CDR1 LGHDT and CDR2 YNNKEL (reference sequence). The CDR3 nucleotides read TGTGCCAGCAGCCAAAATCAGGGAGGCTCACCCCTCCACTTT. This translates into CASSQNQGGSPLHF.

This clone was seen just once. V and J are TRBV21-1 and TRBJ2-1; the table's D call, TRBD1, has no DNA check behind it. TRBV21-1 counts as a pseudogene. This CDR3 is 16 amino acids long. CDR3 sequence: CASSKVPGTGVNEQFF. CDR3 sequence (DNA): TGTGCCAGCAGCAAAGTCCCCGGGACAGGGGTTAATGAGCAGTTCTTC.

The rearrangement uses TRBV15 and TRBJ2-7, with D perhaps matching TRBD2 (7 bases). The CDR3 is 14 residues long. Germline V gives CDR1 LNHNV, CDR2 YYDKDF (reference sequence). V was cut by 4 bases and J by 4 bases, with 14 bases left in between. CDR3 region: CATSKGGDSYEQYF. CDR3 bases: TGTGCCACCAGCAAGGGGGGGGACTCATACGAGCAGTACTTC.

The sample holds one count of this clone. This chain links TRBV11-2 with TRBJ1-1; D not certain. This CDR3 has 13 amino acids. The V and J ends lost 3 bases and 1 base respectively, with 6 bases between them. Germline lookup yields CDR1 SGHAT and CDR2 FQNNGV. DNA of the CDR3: TGTGCCAGCAGCTTGTTTCGGAACACTGAAGCTTTCTTT. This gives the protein CASSLFRNTEAFF.

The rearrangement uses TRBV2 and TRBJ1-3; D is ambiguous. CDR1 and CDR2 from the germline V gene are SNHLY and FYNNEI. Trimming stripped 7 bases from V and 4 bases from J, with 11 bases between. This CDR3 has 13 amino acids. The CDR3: CASTIARGNTIYF. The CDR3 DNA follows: TGTGCCAGCACCATTGCGCGGGGAAACACCATATATTTT.

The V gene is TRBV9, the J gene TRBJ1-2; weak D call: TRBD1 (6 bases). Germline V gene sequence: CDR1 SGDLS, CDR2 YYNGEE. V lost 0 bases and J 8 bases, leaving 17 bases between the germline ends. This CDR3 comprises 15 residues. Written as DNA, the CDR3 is TGTGCCAGCAGCGTAGATAACCACAGGGAAGGAGGCTACACCTTC. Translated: CASSVDNHREGGYTF.